This entry lists 3 T cell receptor beta chains sequenced from one sample in a study of blood T cell repertoires in COVID-19. The data were produced by immunoSEQ multiplex PCR, yet TCRdb's version contains in-frame clones alone and is incomplete. The data contain 250,000 to 300,000 clones, more than 75% of them singletons. The sequencing input was PBMCs or T cells enriched from blood (not recorded which). The receptors derive from a woman aged 55-69 years in a cohort exposed to, infected with or recovered from COVID-19 (not recorded which).

V and J are TRBV4-2 and TRBJ2-7; D may be TRBD2 (6 bases). CDR1 and CDR2 from the germline V gene are LGHNA and YNFKEQ. CDR3 length: 16 amino acids. V gave up 3 bases and J gave up 4 bases, with 19 bases separating them. The CDR3 DNA is TGTGCCAGCAGCCAGTCTTCGCTCCAGCGGGCTTACGAGCAGTACTTC. Its protein is CASSQSSLQRAYEQYF.

The CDR3, as DNA: TGTGCCAGCAGCGCCCGCGGGAGGAGCGATGAGCAGTTCTTC. It encodes CASSARGRSDEQFF. V is TRBV9 and J is TRBJ2-1; TRBD2 matches 8 bases. Germline loops: CDR1 SGDLS, CDR2 YYNGEE. CDR3 length equals 14 residues. The V and J ends lost 3 bases and 8 bases, in that order; junction bases with no gene match: 7.

The rearrangement links TRBV3-1 (or the pseudogene TRBV3-2) to TRBJ1-2; D is unclear. CDR1 LGHDT and CDR2 YNNKEL come from the germline V gene (reference sequence). Deletions cut 1 base from V and 6 bases from J, with 9 bases between. CDR3 length: 13 amino acids. CDR3 bases: TGTGCCAGCAGCCAAGGACTCCCCAATGGCTACACCTTC. It encodes CASSQGLPNGYTF.